A single sample is the source of the 31 T cell receptor beta chains below, sequenced in a study of human T cells and chemical hapten exposure. The time point here: patch test 1, 2 weeks after DPC sensitization. Treatment described: therapeutic diphenylcyclopropenone sensitization with weekly scalp DPC. TCRdb reanalysed the RACE reads using MiXCR and keeps one entry per CDR3 protein. The data contain 370,000 or so distinct CDR3 sequences, roughly 5% of them singletons. Sequenced here: whole blood, sampled in connection with sensitization to the hapten diphenylcyclopropenone (DPC). Receptors were obtained from a woman in her forties or fifties with alopecia areata. Some clones in this sample may be carry-over from other donors' samples.

The chain employs TRBV20-1 and TRBJ2-7; 11 positions agree with TRBD2. The CDR3 runs to 15 residues. Unmatched junction bases numbered 8, after V lost 5 bases and J lost 2 bases. Germline V gene sequence: CDR1 DFQATT, CDR2 SNEGSKA (reference sequence). CDR3 amino acids: CSAAPLAGGPYEQYF. CDR3 in DNA: TGCAGTGCTGCACCCCTAGCGGGGGGTCCCTACGAGCAGTACTTC.

This clonotype was counted ten times or more. The chain employs TRBV4-2 and TRBJ1-2; D may be TRBD1 (5 bases). Trimming cost V 0 bases and J 5 bases, with 13 bases left between them. Looked up from germline, CDR1 is LGHNA and CDR2 is YNFKEQ. This CDR3 is built from 15 residues. In DNA form, the CDR3 reads TGTGCCAGCAGCCAAGAGTTTCAGGGAAGGTATGGCTACACCTTC. This gives the protein CASSQEFQGRYGYTF.

The sample holds a few counts of this clonotype. V and J are TRBV6-2 or TRBV6-3 and TRBJ1-5; 9 bases agree with TRBD1. The CDR3 has 16 amino acids. CDR1 and CDR2 (germline): MNHEY, SVGEGT. Trimming removed 6 bases from V and 1 base from J; junction bases left unmatched: 7. The CDR3 DNA follows: TGTGCCAGCAGCTATGACAGGGGGAGAAGCAATCAGCCCCAGCATTTT. Translated: CASSYDRGRSNQPQHF.

This clonotype was seen a handful of times. The chain employs TRBV30 and TRBJ2-1; unclear D gene. Deletions cut 5 bases from V and 11 bases from J, with 7 bases between. CDR1 and CDR2 (germline): GTSNPN, SVGIG (reference sequence). CDR3 size: 9 residues. CDR3 nucleotide sequence: TGTGCCTGGGGGGTAAAGCAGTTCTTC. Its protein is CAWGVKQFF.

In its sample, this clonotype was seen many times. The V call is TRBV3-1, the J call TRBJ2-2; 7 bases map to TRBD2. The CDR3 is 14 residues long. Germline trimming cut 8 bases from V and 2 bases from J; bases unmatched to any gene: 5. Germline V gene lookup returns CDR1 LGHDT and CDR2 YNNKEL (reference sequence). CDR3 in DNA: TGTGCCAGCCAGCCGGGAGGTAACACCGGGGAGCTGTTTTTT. It encodes CASQPGGNTGELFF. Full variable domain (missing parts from reference TRBV3-1 and TRBJ2-2): DTAVSQTPKYLVTQMGNDKSIKCEQNLGHDTMYWYKQDSKKFLKIMFSYNNKELIINETVPNRFSPKSPDKAHLNLHINSLELGDSAVYFCASQPGGNTGELFFGEGSRLTVL.

This clonotype was recorded at least ten times. The chain has TRBV12-3 or TRBV12-4 and TRBJ1-4; D not certain. Trimming cost V 6 bases and J 8 bases, with 13 bases left between them. The CDR3 spans 13 residues. The CDR3 coding sequence is TGTGCCAGCAGAGGACTTGGAGGGGAAAAACTGTTTTTT. Amino acid sequence: CASRGLGGEKLFF.

This clonotype appeared a few times. The chain combines TRBV2 with TRBJ2-5, with D perhaps TRBD2 (7 bases). Trimming shortened V by 3 bases and J by 2 bases, and 16 bases separated the two germline ends. Germline-derived CDR1 and CDR2 are SNHLY and FYNNEI. The CDR3 loop spans 16 amino acids. The CDR3 is CASSDGGLAGQETQYF. CDR3 DNA sequence: TGTGCCAGCAGTGACGGGGGGCTAGCCGGGCAAGAGACCCAGTACTTC. Full variable domain (rest looked up from reference TRBV2 and TRBJ2-5): EPEVTQTPSHQVTQMGQEVILRCVPISNHLYFYWYRQILGQKVEFLVSFYNNEISEKSEIFDDQFSVERPDGSNFTLKIRSTKLEDSAMYFCASSDGGLAGQETQYFGPGTRLLVL.

This clonotype was counted a few times. The chain carries TRBV7-6 and TRBJ1-5; unclear D gene. The V gene lost 4 bases and the J gene lost 6 bases, with 7 bases spanning the gap. The CDR3 runs to 12 residues. Germline values: CDR1 SGHVS, CDR2 FNYEAQ. The CDR3 DNA is TGTGCCAGCAGCTCCCACGGTCAGCCCCAGCATTTT. Amino acids: CASSSHGQPQHF.

The chain uses TRBV20-1 and TRBJ2-3, with D perhaps given as TRBD1 or TRBD2 (5 bases each). CDR1 is DFQATT and CDR2 is SNEGSKA in the germline V gene (reference sequence). This CDR3 contains 14 residues. V lost 3 bases and J lost 2, with 12 bases in between. The DNA for the CDR3 is TGCAGTGCTAGCGGGGCTGGCTCCACAGATACGCAGTATTTT. Residues: CSASGAGSTDTQYF.

This clonotype was recorded at least ten times. The genes are TRBV28 and TRBJ2-3, with 12 nucleotides matching TRBD2. Germline CDR1 is MDHEN and CDR2 is SYDVKM. Trimming removed 2 bases from V and 3 bases from J; junction bases left unmatched: 6. The CDR3 loop spans 17 amino acids. The CDR3 reads CASSLLTSGGPTDTQYF. The CDR3 DNA follows: TGTGCCAGCAGTTTACTCACTAGCGGGGGGCCGACAGATACGCAGTATTTT.

The V call is TRBV29-1, the J call TRBJ2-3; D not resolved. Trimming pared 8 bases from V and 1 base from J, leaving 10 bases between. From germline, CDR1 is SQVTM and CDR2 ANQGSEA. The CDR3 sequence is 12 residues long. The CDR3 sequence is CSLVPGTDTQYF. CDR3 nucleotides: TGCAGCCTCGTTCCGGGCACAGATACGCAGTATTTT.

The rearrangement uses TRBV7-2 and TRBJ1-1; D may be TRBD1 (6 bases). This CDR3 has 16 residues. Trimming cost V 1 base and J 4 bases, with 16 bases left between them. CDR1 and CDR2 from the germline V gene are SGHTA and FQGNSA. CDR3 DNA sequence: TGTGCCAGCAGCTTAGACGGGGGGCGACGGGGCACTGAAGCTTTCTTT. It translates to CASSLDGGRRGTEAFF.

This clonotype showed up just a few times. This chain connects TRBV9 to TRBJ1-1; a possible D gene is TRBD1 (5 bases). The CDR3 covers 15 residues. The germline V gene encodes CDR1 SGDLS and CDR2 YYNGEE. Trimming stripped 0 bases from V and 2 bases from J, with 11 bases between. The CDR3 is CASSVATGRNTEAFF. CDR3 sequence (DNA): TGTGCCAGCAGCGTAGCTACGGGACGTAACACTGAAGCTTTCTTT.

The CDR3 region is CASSQRGQVVTEAFF. The CDR3 DNA reads as TGTGCCAGCAGCCAACGGGGGCAAGTAGTCACTGAAGCTTTCTTT. The V gene is TRBV3-1, the J gene TRBJ1-1, with a tentative D call TRBD1 (6 bases). The length of the CDR3 is 15 residues. The V end lost 2 bases, the J end lost 4 bases, and 14 bases lay between the germline ends. Per the germline V gene, CDR1 is LGHDT and CDR2 is YNNKEL (reference sequence).

This clonotype was observed many times. The CDR3 DNA reads as TGTGCCACCAGCAGAGGGGGGCCGGAGCAGCCCCAGCATTTT. Its protein is CATSRGGPEQPQHF. The V and J genes are TRBV15 and TRBJ1-5; weak D call: TRBD1 (6 bases). Germline CDR1 LNHNV, CDR2 YYDKDF (reference sequence). The CDR3 runs 14 residues. The V gene lost 1 base and the J gene lost 7 bases, with 11 bases spanning the gap.

This clonotype was observed many times. The chain combines TRBV7-2 with TRBJ2-7; D not certain. The CDR3 length is 13 residues. Germline CDR1 SGHTA, CDR2 FQGNSA. V dropped 4 bases and J dropped 0 bases, with 7 bases sitting between them. CDR3 bases: TGTGCCAGCAGCTCCGCGTTCTCCTACGAGCAGTACTTC. It specifies CASSSAFSYEQYF.

In its sample, this clonotype was seen many times. V and J are TRBV14 and TRBJ2-3; D ambiguous. The CDR3 loop spans 13 amino acids. CDR1 and CDR2 (germline): SGHDN, FVKESK. With 4 bases removed from V and 2 bases from J, the gap between germline ends came to 7 bases. The CDR3 spells CASSPRHTDTQYF. Written as DNA, the CDR3 is TGTGCCAGCAGCCCCCGGCACACAGATACGCAGTATTTT. Variable domain in full (rest from reference TRBV14 and TRBJ2-3): EAGVTQFPSHSVIEKGQTVTLRCDPISGHDNLYWYRRVMGKEIKFLLHFVKESKQDESGMPNNRFLAERTGGTYSTLKVQPAELEDSGVYFCASSPRHTDTQYFGPGTRLTVL.

Regarding this clonotype: A single base separates this from a much larger clone, so it may be a read error. The rearrangement links TRBV5-4 to TRBJ1-2; weak D call: TRBD1 (6 bases). This CDR3 is 16 amino acids long. Germline V gene sequence: CDR1 SGHNT, CDR2 YYREEE (reference sequence). V was cut by 4 bases and J by 9 bases, with 25 bases left in between. The CDR3 bases are TGTGCCAGCAGCGCCAGGGGAGAGGTGCCGGGGATTAGCTACACCTTC. Its translation is CASSARGEVPGISYTF.

In regard to this clonotype: Mismatch with germline at one junction end may stem from a read error. This chain joins TRBV27 and TRBJ2-7, with D unresolved. Germline V gene lookup returns CDR1 MNHEY and CDR2 SMNVEV (reference sequence). This CDR3 contains 13 residues. CDR3 sequence reads: CASSFALSCEQYF. The CDR3, as DNA: TGTGCCAGCAGTTTTGCCCTCTCCTGCGAGCAGTACTTC.

This clonotype was seen many times. The rearrangement links TRBV7-9 to TRBJ1-5; D unclear. Trimming left V 1 base short and J 6 bases short, with 7 bases between. The V gene's germline CDR1 is SEHNR and CDR2 FQNEAQ (reference sequence). The CDR3 consists of 13 residues. CDR3 nucleotides: TGTGCCAGCAGCTTAGACGGGGTTCAGCCCCAGCATTTT. This translates into CASSLDGVQPQHF.

This sequence joins TRBV7-2 and TRBJ1-1; no reliable D call. This CDR3 spans 13 amino acids. The germline gives CDR1 SGHTA, CDR2 FQGNSA. The ends were cut back, 1 base at V and 7 bases at J, with 10 bases in the middle. CDR3 sequence: CASSLGFADEAFF. CDR3 DNA sequence: TGTGCCAGCAGCTTAGGATTTGCCGATGAAGCTTTCTTT.

This clonotype has only a few counts. The chain employs TRBV5-1 and TRBJ1-1; no reliable D call. CDR3 length equals 14 residues. Germline assignment: CDR1 SGHRS and CDR2 YFSETQ. Trimming shortened V by 0 bases and J by 2 bases, and 8 bases separated the two germline ends. The CDR3 nucleotides read TGCGCCAGCAGCTTGGACGTGAGTAACACTGAAGCTTTCTTT. This codes for CASSLDVSNTEAFF.

Ten or more counts support this clonotype. The chain recombines TRBV9 with TRBJ1-3; no reliable D call. Deletions cut 3 bases from V and 0 bases from J, with 4 bases between. The germline V gene has CDR1 SGDLS and CDR2 YYNGEE. CDR3 length: 13 amino acids. CDR3 nucleotides: TGTGCCAGCAGCGATAGCTCTGGAAACACCATATATTTT. The encoded protein is CASSDSSGNTIYF.

Regarding this clonotype: Being one base from a much bigger clone, this may be a read error. This chain uses TRBV6-5 with TRBJ1-1, with TRBD1 as a possible D gene (5 bases). CDR3 length: 15 amino acids. The germline V gene encodes CDR1 MNHEY and CDR2 SVGAGI. CDR3 in DNA: TGTGCCAGCAGTACCCGACAGTCGGTGAACACTGAAGCTTACTTT. It is translated as CASSTRQSVNTEAYF.

This clonotype was found many times. The chain joins TRBV5-1 to TRBJ2-3; 10 bases are a match to TRBD1. This CDR3 has 16 amino acids. Germline assignment: CDR1 SGHRS and CDR2 YFSETQ. Losses at the gene ends were 1 base for V and 2 bases for J; bases not matched to a gene: 4. Here the CDR3 reads CASSLMGQGYTDTQYF. For the CDR3, the DNA is TGCGCCAGCAGCTTGATGGGACAGGGGTACACAGATACGCAGTATTTT. Looking up the rest from reference TRBV5-1 and TRBJ2-3 gives the full variable domain: KAGVTQTPRYLIKTRGQQVTLSCSPISGHRSVSWYQQTPGQGLQFLFEYFSETQRNKGNFPGRFSGRQFSNSRSEMNVSTLELGDSALYLCASSLMGQGYTDTQYFGPGTRLTVL.

In this sample, this clonotype turned up a few times. The rearrangement joins TRBV7-2 to TRBJ1-2; D is uncertain. There are 15 residues in the CDR3. Germline V gene lookup returns CDR1 SGHTA and CDR2 FQGNSA. Trimming left V 5 bases short and J 1 base short, with 14 bases between. The CDR3, as DNA: TGTGCCAGCAGCCTGGACCCGGTCTATAACTATGGCTACACCTTC. Amino acids: CASSLDPVYNYGYTF.

This clonotype was picked up many times. The chain is built from TRBV29-1 and TRBJ2-3; weak D call: TRBD1 (5 bases). The V gene's germline CDR1 is SQVTM and CDR2 ANQGSEA. Trimming removed 6 bases from V and 0 bases from J, with 10 bases in between. The CDR3 length is 13 residues. The CDR3 region has the DNA TGCAGCGTCAGGGTCGGCAGCACAGATACGCAGTATTTT. As protein: CSVRVGSTDTQYF.

This chain joins TRBV6-1 and TRBJ2-1; D remains ambiguous. Trimming cost V 3 bases and J 6 bases, with 15 bases left between them. This CDR3 is 15 amino acids long. Germline loops: CDR1 MNHNS, CDR2 SASEGT. CDR3 bases: TGTGCCAGCAGTGATATTTATTCGGAGAGCAATGAGCAGTTCTTC. As protein: CASSDIYSESNEQFF.

This clonotype was detected ten times or more. V gene TRBV6-2 or TRBV6-3 combines with J gene TRBJ1-1; possible D gene TRBD1, 5 bases. The germline CDR1 and CDR2 sequences are MNHEY and SVGEGT. V shed 6 bases and J shed 1 base, with 9 bases lying between them. The CDR3 consists of 13 residues. This chain's CDR3 is CASRGRENTEAFF. For the CDR3, the DNA is TGTGCCAGCAGAGGCAGGGAGAACACTGAAGCTTTCTTT.

Only a few counts were recorded for this clonotype. The chain carries TRBV13 and TRBJ1-5; 9 nucleotides agree with TRBD1. With V trimmed by 5 bases and J by 7 bases, 6 bases remained unmatched. The CDR3 totals 14 residues. Germline V CDR1 and CDR2: PRHDT, FYEKMQ (reference sequence). DNA of the CDR3: TGTGCCAGCAGCCGGGACAGGGAGCGACAGCCCCAGCATTTT. Residues: CASSRDRERQPQHF. Full variable domain (outside the CDR3, taken from reference TRBV13 and TRBJ1-5): AAGVIQSPRHLIKEKRETATLKCYPIPRHDTVYWYQQGPGQDPQFLISFYEKMQSDKGSIPDRFSAQQFSDYHSELNMSSLELGDSALYFCASSRDRERQPQHFGDGTRLSIL.

The chain has TRBV7-9 and TRBJ1-1; D gene ambiguous. The V end lost 5 bases, the J end lost 3 bases, and 7 bases lay between the germline ends. Germline V gene lookup returns CDR1 SEHNR and CDR2 FQNEAQ (reference sequence). The CDR3 is 12 amino acids. The CDR3 region is CASSPKHTEAFF. CDR3 DNA sequence: TGTGCCAGCAGCCCGAAGCACACTGAAGCTTTCTTT.